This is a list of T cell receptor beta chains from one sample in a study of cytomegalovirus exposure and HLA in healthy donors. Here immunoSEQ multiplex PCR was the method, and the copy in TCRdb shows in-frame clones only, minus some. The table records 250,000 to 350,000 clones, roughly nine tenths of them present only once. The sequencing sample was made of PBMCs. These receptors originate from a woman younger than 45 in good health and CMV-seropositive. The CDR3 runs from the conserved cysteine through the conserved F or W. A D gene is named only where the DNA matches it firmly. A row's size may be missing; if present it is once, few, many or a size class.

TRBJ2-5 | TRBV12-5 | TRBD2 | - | TGTGCTAGTGGTTTGGTTTTGACTAGCGGGGGCCAAGAGACCCAGTACTTC | CASGLVLTSGGQETQYF
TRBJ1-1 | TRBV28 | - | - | TGTGCCAGCAGTTTTTTGGGGGGGGGCACTGAAGCTTTCTTT | CASSFLGGGTEAFF
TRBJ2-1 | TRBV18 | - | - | TGTGCCAGCTCACCACCCCAGACAAATCCAAATGAGCAGTTCTTC | CASSPPQTNPNEQFF
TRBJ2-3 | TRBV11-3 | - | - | TGTGCCAGCAGCTTAGGAGGGGGAGTAGCAGATACGCAGTATTTT | CASSLGGGVADTQYF
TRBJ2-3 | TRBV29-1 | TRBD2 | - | TGCAGCGTTGTAGGCGGGAGTAACACAGATACGCAGTATTTT | CSVVGGSNTDTQYF
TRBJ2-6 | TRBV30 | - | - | TGTGCCTGGAGTGCGGGTGCTACTGGGGCCAACGTCCTGACTTTC | CAWSAGATGANVLTF
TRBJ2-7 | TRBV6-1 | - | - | TGTGCCAGCAGAGGGCTGCTATCCTACGAGCAGTACTTC | CASRGLLSYEQYF
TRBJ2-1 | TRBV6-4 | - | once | TGTGCCAGCAGTGCAGGAAACTCCTACAATGAGCAGTTCTTC | CASSAGNSYNEQFF
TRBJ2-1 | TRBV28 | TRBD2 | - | TGTGCCAGCAGTTTATTTTCTAGCGGGACTTACAATGAGCAGTTCTTC | CASSLFSSGTYNEQFF
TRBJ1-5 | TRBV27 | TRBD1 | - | TGTGCCAGCAGTTCGCGTTTATCCTTTAAAACTCCATCGGGACAGCGATATAGCAATCAGCCCCAGCATTTT | CASSSRLSFKTPSGQRYSNQPQHF
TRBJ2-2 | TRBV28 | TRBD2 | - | TGTGCCAGCAGTCCACCGCGGGAGACCGGGGAGCTGTTTTTT | CASSPPRETGELFF
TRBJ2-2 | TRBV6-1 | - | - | TGTGCCAGCAGGGACTTTCCGAACACCGGGGAGCTGTTTTTT | CASRDFPNTGELFF
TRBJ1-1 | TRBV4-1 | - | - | TGCGCCAGCAGCCAAGGCCGCCTCCGAGATGAAACTGAAGCTTTCTTT | CASSQGRLRDETEAFF
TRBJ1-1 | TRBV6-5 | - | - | TGTGCCAGCAATTACGCTTGGAACACTGAAGCTTTCTTT | CASNYAWNTEAFF
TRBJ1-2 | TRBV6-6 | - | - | TGTGCCAGCAGTACCGACGGAGCAATCTATGGCTACACCTTC | CASSTDGAIYGYTF
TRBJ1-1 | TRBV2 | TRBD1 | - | TGTGCCAGCAGTACCCCGGCGGACAGGGGCGCAATGAACACTGAAGCTTTCTTT | CASSTPADRGAMNTEAFF
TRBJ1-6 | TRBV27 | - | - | TGTGCCAGCAGTACAGGACATAGAAATAATTCACCCCTCCACTTT | CASSTGHRNNSPLHF
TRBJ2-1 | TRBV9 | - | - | TGTGCCAGCAGCGTAGACCTAGCGACGATGAGCTCCTACAATGAGCAGTTCTTC | CASSVDLATMSSYNEQFF
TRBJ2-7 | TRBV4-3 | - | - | TGCGCCAGCAGCCAAGAGTGGAGCGCCGGGGCCTACGAGCAGTACTTC | CASSQEWSAGAYEQYF
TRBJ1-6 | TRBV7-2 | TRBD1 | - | TGTGCCAGCAGCTTAAAGACAGGGTCGGTGACACCCCTCCACTTT | CASSLKTGSVTPLHF
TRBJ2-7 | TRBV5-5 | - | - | TGTGCCAGCAGTGATGACCCTCGCCTCTCCTACGAGCAGTACTTC | CASSDDPRLSYEQYF
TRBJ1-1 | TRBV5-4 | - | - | TGTGCCAGCAGCCCGGGACAAAACACTGAAGCTTTCTTT | CASSPGQNTEAFF
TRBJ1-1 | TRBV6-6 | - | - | TGTGCCAGCAGTTACTCCAGGGGCCTCAGAGACACTGAAGCTTTCTTT | CASSYSRGLRDTEAFF
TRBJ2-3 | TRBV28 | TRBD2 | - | TGTGCCAGCAGTTTGACACTAGCGGACACAGATACGCAGTATTTT | CASSLTLADTDTQYF
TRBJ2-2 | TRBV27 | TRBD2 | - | TGTGCCAGCAGTTATAGCGGGAGTGTTACCGGGGAGCTGTTTTTT | CASSYSGSVTGELFF
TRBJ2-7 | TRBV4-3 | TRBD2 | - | TGCGCCAGCAGCCAAGATACCTTTAGCGGGAGAACCTACGAGCAGTACTTC | CASSQDTFSGRTYEQYF
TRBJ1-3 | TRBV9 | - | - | TGTGCCAGCAGCGTTACCGGGACGCTTGGAAACACCATATATTTT | CASSVTGTLGNTIYF
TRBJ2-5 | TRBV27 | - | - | TGTGCCAGCAGTCACCACACACAAGAGACCCAGTACTTC | CASSHHTQETQYF
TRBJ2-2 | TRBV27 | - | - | TGTGCCAGCAGTTTCGGGCAGAAGAACACCGGGGAGCTGTTTTTT | CASSFGQKNTGELFF
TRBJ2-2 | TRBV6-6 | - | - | TGTGCCAGCAGTTACGGACAGCCGAACACCGGGGAGCTGTTTTTT | CASSYGQPNTGELFF
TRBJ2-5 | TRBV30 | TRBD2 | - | TGTGCCTGGAGTGTGTTCCTAGCGGGGGGAGAGACCCAGTACTTC | CAWSVFLAGGETQYF
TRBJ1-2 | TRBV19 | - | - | TGTGCCAGTAGTATCCGGGGACCCAACTATGGCTACACCTTC | CASSIRGPNYGYTF
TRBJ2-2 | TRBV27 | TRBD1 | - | TGTGCCAGCAGTTTAGCAGGGGGCCTCCTTAACACCGGGGAGCTGTTTTTT | CASSLAGGLLNTGELFF
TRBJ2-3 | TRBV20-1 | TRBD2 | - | TGCAGTGCTAGGACTAGCGGGGGACAGTATTTT | CSARTSGGQYF
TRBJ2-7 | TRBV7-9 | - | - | TGTGCCAGCAGCTACTCGTCCTACGAGCAGTACTTC | CASSYSSYEQYF
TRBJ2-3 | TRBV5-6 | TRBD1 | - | TGTGCCAGCAGCACACGGACAGGACCCAAAGATACGCAGTATTTT | CASSTRTGPKDTQYF
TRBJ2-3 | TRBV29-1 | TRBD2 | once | TGCAGCGTTGAAGACGGGACTAGCGGGAGAGCCTCCCCAGATACGCAGTATTTT | CSVEDGTSGRASPDTQYF
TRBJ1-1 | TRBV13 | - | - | TGTGCCAGCAGCTTCCTACAGGATAAAGCTTTCTTT | CASSFLQDKAFF
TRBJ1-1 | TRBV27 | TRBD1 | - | TGTGCCAGCAGCGGGACAGGGGGAGGGCTAACTGAAGCTTTCTTT | CASSGTGGGLTEAFF
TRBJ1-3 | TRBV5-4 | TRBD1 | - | TGTGCCAGCAGCCCGACAGGGTCTGGAAACACCATATATTTT | CASSPTGSGNTIYF
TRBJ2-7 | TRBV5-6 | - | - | TGTGCCAGCAGCTGGAACCCGGGACCTGTCACCTACGAGCAGTACTTC | CASSWNPGPVTYEQYF
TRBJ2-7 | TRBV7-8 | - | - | TGTGCCAGCAGCTTAGCGGGGACTTCGTACGAGCAGTACTTC | CASSLAGTSYEQYF
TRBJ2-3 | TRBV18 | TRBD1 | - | TGTGCCAGCTCACCAGTGGGACAGGGGTTCACAGATACGCAGTATTTT | CASSPVGQGFTDTQYF
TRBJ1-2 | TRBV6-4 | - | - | TGTGCCAGCAGTGAAGGCGGGGGGACGGAATATGGCTACACCTTC | CASSEGGGTEYGYTF
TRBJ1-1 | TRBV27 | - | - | TGTGCCAGCAAAAGATCCGGACAGCACAACACTGAAGCTTTCTTT | CASKRSGQHNTEAFF
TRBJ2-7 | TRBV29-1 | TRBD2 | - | TGCAGCGTTGTGAGGCTAGCGGGCTACGAGCAGTACTTC | CSVVRLAGYEQYF
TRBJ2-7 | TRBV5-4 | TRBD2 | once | TGTGCCAGCAGCTACGGACGGACTAGCGGGAGTGACGAGCAGTACTTC | CASSYGRTSGSDEQYF
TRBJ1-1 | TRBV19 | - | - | TGTGCCACTCGAGAAACGACTGAAGCTTTCTTT | CATRETTEAFF
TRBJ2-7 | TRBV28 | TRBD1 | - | TGTGCCAGCAGTCAAACCGACAGGGCCCTCGGCGAGCAGTACTTC | CASSQTDRALGEQYF
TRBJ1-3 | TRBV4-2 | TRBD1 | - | TGTGCCAGCAGCCCCAAGGCCGAGGGGGCAACTGGAAACACCATATATTTT | CASSPKAEGATGNTIYF
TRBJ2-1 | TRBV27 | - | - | TGTGCCAGCAGTTTATTTTTCCCCAATGAGCAGTTCTTC | CASSLFFPNEQFF
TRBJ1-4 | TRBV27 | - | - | TGTGCCAGCACGTCGACAGCGCCCAATGAAAAACTGTTTTTT | CASTSTAPNEKLFF
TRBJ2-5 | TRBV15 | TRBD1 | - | TGTGCCACCAGCAGACCGGGACAGGGGTACCAGGAGACCCAGTACTTC | CATSRPGQGYQETQYF
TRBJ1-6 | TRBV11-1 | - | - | TGTGCCAGCCGCTCACGGGTCAATAATTCACCCCTCCACTTT | CASRSRVNNSPLHF
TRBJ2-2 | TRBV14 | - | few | TGTGCCAGCAGCCAGCTCGCTAGGGGCCTAGCGAACACCGGGGAGCTGTTTTTT | CASSQLARGLANTGELFF
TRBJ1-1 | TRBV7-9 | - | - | TGTGCCAGCTCAGGTCCGGAGACAGCGAACACTGAAGCTTTCTTT | CASSGPETANTEAFF
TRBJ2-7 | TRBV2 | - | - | TGTGCCAGCAGAGATCTCGGGGGTATCTACGAGCAGTACTTC | CASRDLGGIYEQYF
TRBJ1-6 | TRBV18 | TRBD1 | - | TGTGCCAGCTCAGCCTTCCAGGGGGAAGATTCACCCCTCCACTTT | CASSAFQGEDSPLHF
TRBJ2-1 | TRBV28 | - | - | TGTGCCATCACCGACGGGACCCTCGCTGGCAATGAGCAGTTCTTC | CAITDGTLAGNEQFF